This T cell receptor (beta chain) was sequenced for a study of blood T cell repertoires in COVID-19. The protocol was immunoSEQ multiplex PCR, while the TCRdb copy is restricted to in-frame clones and leaves out a portion. The sample has approximately 100,000 clones, 90% to 95% seen once. The ends were cut back, 3 bases at V and 5 bases at J, with 10 bases in the middle. Looked up from germline, CDR1 is KGHSH and CDR2 is LQKENI. There are 14 residues in the CDR3. The clonotype comes from a human donor in a cohort sampled during active COVID-19. Sequencing input: peripheral blood. The chain combines TRBV18 with TRBJ1-4, with D hard to call. CDR3 region: CASSPTSTNEKLFF. The CDR3 DNA is TGTGCCAGCTCACCCACCAGTACCAATGAAAAACTGTTTTTT.